This record concerns one T cell receptor beta chain sequence. Assay: immunoSEQ multiplex PCR; the TCRdb copy retains only in-frame clones and omits some. The table lists approximately 2.1 million clones, more than 80% of them singletons. The data were obtained in a study of shared clonotypes between healthy human individuals. The wider study: Every donor yielded three CD4 naive, three CD4 memory, two CD8 naive and one CD8 memory plate.

The TCR comes from a man aged 18 to 29 in good health. Some clones in this sample may be carry-over from other donors' samples. Input material: naive CD4+ T cells from PBMCs. Subset given: CD45RA+ positively selected.

DNA of the CDR3: TGTGCCAGCAGCTCAACAGGACTGTACCAAGGGGCGCAGTATTTT. This sequence encodes CASSSTGLYQGAQYF. The J gene is TRBJ2-3, the V gene TRBV7-2; possibly TRBD1 or TRBD2 for D (5 bases each). Trimming removed 4 bases from V and 10 bases from J, with 21 bases in between. The germline CDR1 and CDR2 sequences are SGHTA and FQGNSA. The CDR3 is 15 residues long.